This T cell receptor (beta chain) derives from a study of T-cell memory formation after mild COVID-19. About the study: TCR clusters mostly belonged to single donors.

Germline CDR1 DFQATT, CDR2 SNEGSKA (reference sequence). The CDR3 runs 12 residues. Trimming took off 1 base at V and 5 bases at J, with 9 bases between the two ends. MiXCR, run by TCRdb on the 5' RACE reads, gives a single entry per CDR3 protein. The sample lists some 490,000 distinct CDR3 sequences, about 20% seen once, with about 12% in the top ten. The TCR was taken from an adult woman who had mild COVID-19 (a few samples of this study predate the infection). Cell type and time point are not known. The sample taken for sequencing was PBMCs or a T cell subset sorted from them (not recorded which). The rearrangement uses TRBV20-1 and TRBJ2-7; D remains unclear. The CDR3 sequence is CSARGPPHEQYF. The CDR3 DNA is TGCAGTGCTAGAGGCCCCCCCCACGAGCAGTACTTC.